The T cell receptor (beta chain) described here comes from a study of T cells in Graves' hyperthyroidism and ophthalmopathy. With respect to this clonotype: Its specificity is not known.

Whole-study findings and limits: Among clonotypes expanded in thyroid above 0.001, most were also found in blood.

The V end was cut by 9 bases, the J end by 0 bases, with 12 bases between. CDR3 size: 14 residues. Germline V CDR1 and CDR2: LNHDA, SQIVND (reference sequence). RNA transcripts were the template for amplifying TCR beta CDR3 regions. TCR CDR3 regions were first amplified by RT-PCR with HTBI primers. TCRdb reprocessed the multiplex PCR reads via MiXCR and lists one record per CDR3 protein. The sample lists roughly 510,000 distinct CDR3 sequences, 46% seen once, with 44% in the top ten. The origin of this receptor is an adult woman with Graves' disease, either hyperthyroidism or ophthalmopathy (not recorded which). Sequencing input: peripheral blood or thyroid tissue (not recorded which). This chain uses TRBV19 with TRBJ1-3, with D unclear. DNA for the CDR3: TGTGCCAGCAGTTCGCTAAACTCTGGAAACACCATATATTTT. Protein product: CASSSLNSGNTIYF.